This T cell receptor beta chain came from a study of blood T cell repertoires in COVID-19. CDR3 length: 15 residues. Germline V gene lookup returns CDR1 SGDLS and CDR2 YYNGEE. The V and J ends lost 7 bases and 2 bases respectively, with 18 bases between them. Some clones are missing from TCRdb's copy, which holds only in-frame ones; the method was immunoSEQ multiplex PCR. The profile shows 130,000 to 150,000 clones, about 80% of them singletons. The sequence derives from a woman older than 75 with acute or convalescent COVID-19. Material: peripheral blood. The rearrangement links TRBV9 to TRBJ2-5, with TRBD2 as a possible D gene (7 bases). The CDR3 spells CASGDGGPYQETQYF. DNA for the CDR3: TGTGCCAGCGGAGACGGGGGGCCTTATCAAGAGACCCAGTACTTC.